This entry describes one TCR beta chain. Its antigen is still unknown. Per germline, CDR1 SNHLY and CDR2 FYNNEI. Trimming shortened V by 6 bases and J by 3 bases, and 15 bases separated the two germline ends. The CDR3 length is 14 residues. This sample was included in a study of cytomegalovirus exposure and HLA in healthy donors. The study's findings and limits: In a later analysis, across HLA loci, associated TCR counts were highest for DRB1, lowest for HLA-C. More clonal expansion characterized HLA-associated TCR beta chains than equally common others in a later analysis. Investigators reported 150 to 200 TCR beta chains as tied to cytomegalovirus.

The primer mix had 60 Vbeta and 13 Jbeta primers. The data were produced by immunoSEQ multiplex PCR, yet TCRdb's version contains in-frame clones alone and is incomplete. The table has around 98,000 clones, roughly 77% seen once; the top ten hold roughly 1.4%. Sequencing used PBMCs. The chain is built from TRBV2 and TRBJ2-7; weak D call: TRBD1 (6 bases). The receptor was derived from a middle-aged man in good health and CMV-seronegative. CDR3 protein: CASSPGLGGYEQYF. In nucleotides, the CDR3 is TGTGCCAGCAGCCCGGGCCTAGGGGGCTACGAGCAGTACTTC.